One and the same sample provided the 26 T cell receptor beta chains below, sequenced in a study of blood T cell repertoires in COVID-19. Clones were read by immunoSEQ multiplex PCR, and TCRdb kept only the in-frame ones, dropping some. The table shows under 200,000 clones, with roughly 80% occurring only once. Sequencing input: peripheral blood. The receptors stem from a man in his sixties with COVID-19, enrolled during active disease.

The chain employs TRBV27 and TRBJ2-7; D might be TRBD2 (5 bases). Germline lookup yields CDR1 MNHEY and CDR2 SMNVEV (reference sequence). V was pared by 7 bases and J by 8 bases, with 12 bases between. CDR3 size: 11 residues. CDR3 nucleotides: TGTGCCAGCATAGGAGGCACACAGCAGTACTTC. Protein product: CASIGGTQQYF.

The chain has TRBV6-5 and TRBJ1-1; D is perhaps TRBD1 (5 bases). CDR1 is MNHEY and CDR2 is SVGAGI in the germline V gene. CDR3 length: 13 residues. Between the trimmed V and J ends, which lost 5 bases and 0 bases, there was a span of 7 bases. CDR3 residues: CASSPQVNTEAFF. CDR3 DNA sequence: TGTGCCAGCAGTCCACAGGTGAACACTGAAGCTTTCTTT.

The chain recombines TRBV6-2 or TRBV6-3 with TRBJ1-1, with D possibly TRBD1 on 6 matching bases. CDR1 and CDR2 from the germline V gene are MNHEY and SVGEGT. This CDR3 spans 13 amino acids. The V end lost 6 bases, the J end lost 8 bases, and 16 bases lay between the germline ends. The CDR3 bases are TGTGCCAGCAGCAACCCGACAGGCGTCGAAGCTTTCTTT. Encoded protein: CASSNPTGVEAFF.

V gene TRBV6-5 combines with J gene TRBJ1-5, with 8 bases identical to TRBD1. This CDR3 is built from 15 residues. With V trimmed by 8 bases and J by 7 bases, 13 bases remained unmatched. Germline lookup yields CDR1 MNHEY and CDR2 SVGAGI. The CDR3 is CASRGVTGDRQPQHF. The CDR3 DNA follows: TGTGCCAGCCGGGGGGTGACAGGGGATAGGCAGCCCCAGCATTTT.

The chain combines TRBV12-3 or TRBV12-4 with TRBJ1-5, with TRBD1 matching over 7 bases. The length of the CDR3 is 13 residues. Germline trimming cut 5 bases from V and 6 bases from J; bases unmatched to any gene: 4. In nucleotides, the CDR3 is TGTGCCAGCAGTCACGGGACAGTTCAGCCCCAGCATTTT. Residues: CASSHGTVQPQHF.

The gene calls are TRBV18 and TRBJ2-2; 9 bases align to TRBD1. The germline V gene encodes CDR1 KGHSH and CDR2 LQKENI. The ends lost 5 bases at V and 2 bases at J; junction bases unmatched: 3. The CDR3 loop spans 15 amino acids. CDR3 sequence reads: CASSAQGANTGELFF. CDR3 sequence (DNA): TGTGCCAGCTCAGCACAGGGGGCCAACACCGGGGAGCTGTTTTTT.

As to this clone: The sample has other DNA sequences that encode this CDR3 too. The chain uses TRBV11-2 and TRBJ2-3, with no clear D. This CDR3 is 12 amino acids long. Per the germline V gene, CDR1 is SGHAT and CDR2 is FQNNGV. The V and J ends lost 7 bases and 2 bases respectively, with 7 bases between them. Here the CDR3 reads CASTPSTDTQYF. In DNA form, the CDR3 reads TGTGCCAGCACTCCTTCCACAGATACGCAGTATTTT. The full variable domain, in which reference TRBV11-2 and TRBJ2-3 provide the parts outside the CDR3, is EAGVAQSPRYKIIEKRQSVAFWCNPISGHATLYWYQQILGQGPKLLIQFQNNGVVDDSQLPKDRFSAERLKGVDSTLKIQPAKLEDSAVYLCASTPSTDTQYFGPGTRLTVL.

The V call is TRBV27, the J call TRBJ2-1, with 12 bases identical to TRBD2. Germline V lookup: CDR1 MNHEY, CDR2 SMNVEV (reference sequence). The CDR3 runs to 17 residues. V lost 1 base and J lost 4; bases outside the gene matches: 5. The CDR3 nucleotides are TGTGCCAGCAGTTTATTCCAGGGGACTAGCGGGTACAATGAGCAGTTCTTC. It specifies CASSLFQGTSGYNEQFF.

This clone has a single count. This chain links TRBV12-3 or TRBV12-4 with TRBJ1-4; a weak D match, TRBD1 (6 bases). The V and J ends lost 2 bases and 8 bases respectively, with 6 bases between them. This CDR3 has 12 residues. The CDR3 is CASSLQGEKLFF. The CDR3 region has the DNA TGTGCCAGCAGTTTACAGGGGGAAAAACTGTTTTTT.

This chain uses TRBV27 with TRBJ1-2; TRBD1 agrees at 7 bases. The V and J ends lost 2 bases and 4 bases, in that order; junction bases with no gene match: 10. The V gene's germline CDR1 is MNHEY and CDR2 SMNVEV (reference sequence). The CDR3 sequence is 16 residues long. The CDR3: CASSLEFRGAVYGYTF. For the CDR3, the DNA is TGTGCCAGCAGTTTAGAGTTCAGGGGGGCCGTCTATGGCTACACCTTC.

This clone has a single count. The chain is built from TRBV7-6 and TRBJ2-1; tentatively, D is TRBD2 (6 bases). From germline, CDR1 is SGHVS and CDR2 FNYEAQ. The V and J ends lost 2 bases and 7 bases respectively, with 18 bases between them. The CDR3 sequence is 16 residues long. This CDR3 is CASSLLRRESGNEQFF. CDR3 nucleotide sequence: TGTGCCAGCAGCTTATTACGACGGGAGTCAGGAAATGAGCAGTTCTTC. The full variable domain, in which reference TRBV7-6 and TRBJ2-1 provide the parts outside the CDR3, is GAGVSQSPRYKVTKRGQDVALRCDPISGHVSLYWYRQALGQGPEFLTYFNYEAQQDKSGLPNDRFSAERPEGSISTLTIQRTEQRDSAMYRCASSLLRRESGNEQFFGPGTRLTVL.

This sequence joins TRBV10-3 and TRBJ2-7, with 8 bases fitting TRBD1. With 10 bases clipped from V and 4 bases from J, the junction kept 12 bases outside the gene matches. The CDR3 spans 14 residues. Germline V lookup: CDR1 ENHRY, CDR2 SYGVKD. The chain's CDR3 is CATARTGIQYEQYF. The CDR3 DNA follows: TGTGCCACTGCCCGGACAGGGATCCAGTACGAGCAGTACTTC.

The chain joins TRBV5-1 to TRBJ2-1; 7 bases map to TRBD2. The CDR3 length is 12 residues. The junction had 5 bases not matched to a gene; V was cut back by 0 bases and J by 14 bases. CDR1 and CDR2 (germline): SGHRS, YFSETQ. The CDR3 nucleotides read TGCGCCAGCAGCTTGGAGCGGACTAGGAAGTTCTTC. Its protein product is CASSLERTRKFF.

The V call is TRBV4-1, the J call TRBJ1-1; D remains unclear. Looked up from germline, CDR1 is MGHRA and CDR2 is YSYEKL. V shed 0 bases and J shed 1 base, with 9 bases lying between them. The CDR3 sequence is 15 residues long. Written as DNA, the CDR3 is TGCGCCAGCAGCCAAGAGCTCACAAGGAACACTGAAGCTTTCTTT. Residues: CASSQELTRNTEAFF.

The rearrangement joins TRBV7-2 to TRBJ2-1; TRBD1 matches 9 bases. With 1 base clipped from V and 8 bases from J, the junction kept 6 bases outside the gene matches. Germline V CDR1 and CDR2: SGHTA, FQGNSA. The CDR3 extends over 15 amino acids. DNA of the CDR3: TGTGCCAGCAGCTTAGTAGGGACAGGGACCGATGAGCAGTTCTTC. As protein: CASSLVGTGTDEQFF.

This chain joins TRBV3-1 (or the pseudogene TRBV3-2) and TRBJ2-1; 11 bases map to TRBD2. V gave up 5 bases and J gave up 2 bases; unmatched junction bases: 2. The CDR3 is made up of 15 amino acids. Looked up from germline, CDR1 is LGHDT and CDR2 is YNNKEL (reference sequence). The CDR3 sequence: CASSGTSGTYNEQFF. The CDR3 DNA reads TGTGCCAGCAGCGGGACTAGCGGCACCTACAATGAGCAGTTCTTC.

The rearrangement joins TRBV9 to TRBJ2-2; D remains ambiguous. This CDR3 contains 14 residues. Between the trimmed V and J ends, which lost 0 bases and 3 bases, there was a span of 6 bases. Germline V gene data show CDR1 as SGDLS and CDR2 as YYNGEE. CDR3 nucleotide sequence: TGTGCCAGCAGCGTAGAACATTACACCGGGGAGCTGTTTTTT. Translation: CASSVEHYTGELFF.

The CDR3 nucleotides are TGTGCCAGCAGTTACTCGATGAGGAACACCGGGGAGCTGTTTTTT. This encodes CASSYSMRNTGELFF. The chain employs TRBV6-2 or TRBV6-3 and TRBJ2-2; D is unresolved. Germline CDR1 reads MNHEY; CDR2 reads SVGEGT. V was clipped by 0 bases and J by 1 base, with 6 bases between them. The CDR3 has 15 residues.

The chain recombines TRBV7-3 with TRBJ2-1, with TRBD2 matching 7 bases. Trimming removed 5 bases from V and 8 bases from J; junction bases left unmatched: 12. Looked up from germline, CDR1 is SGHTA and CDR2 is FQGTGA. The CDR3 runs 15 residues. The CDR3 DNA follows: TGTGCCAGCAGCGAAGGGCGGGAGAGTGGCGATGAGCAGTTCTTC. Translated: CASSEGRESGDEQFF. The variable domain in full, with the rest retrieved from reference TRBV7-3 and TRBJ2-1, is GAGVSQTPSNKVTEKGKYVELRCDPISGHTALYWYRQSLGQGPEFLIYFQGTGAADDSGLPNDRFFAVRPEGSVSTLKIQRTERGDSAVYLCASSEGRESGDEQFFGPGTRLTVL.

CDR3 region: CASSQDRGHEQYF. Here the CDR3 DNA reads TGCGCCAGCAGCCAAGATAGGGGCCACGAGCAGTACTTC. This sequence joins TRBV4-1 and TRBJ2-7, with D possibly being TRBD1 (5 bases). Between the trimmed V and J ends, which lost 0 bases and 5 bases, there was a span of 8 bases. The CDR3 covers 13 residues. CDR1 is MGHRA, CDR2 YSYEKL, per germline.

The chain recombines TRBV5-4 with TRBJ1-4; 8 positions agree with TRBD1. V was pared by 4 bases and J by 7 bases, with 9 bases of the junction left unmatched. This CDR3 contains 15 residues. Germline-derived CDR1 and CDR2 are SGHNT and YYREEE (reference sequence). CDR3 protein: CASSRTGNRAEKLFF. As DNA, the CDR3 is TGTGCCAGCAGCAGGACAGGGAACCGGGCTGAAAAACTGTTTTTT.

This clone has a handful of counts. This chain uses TRBV7-6 with TRBJ1-4; 11 bases agree with TRBD1. Looked up from germline, CDR1 is SGHVS and CDR2 is FNYEAQ. This CDR3 spans 18 amino acids. V was clipped by 6 bases and J by 2 bases; unmatched bases: 11. The CDR3 DNA follows: TGTGCCAGCAGACGGACAGGGGGCTCAACTCGGACTAATGAAAAACTGTTTTTT. Its translation: CASRRTGGSTRTNEKLFF.

The chain has TRBV5-4 and TRBJ2-1; possibly TRBD2 for D (7 bases). CDR1 is SGHNT and CDR2 is YYREEE in the germline V gene (reference sequence). The ends were cut back, 4 bases at V and 4 bases at J, with 15 bases in the middle. The length of the CDR3 is 15 residues. CDR3 bases: TGTGCCAGCAGCCAGGGAAGGGGGGGTTACAATGAGCAGTTCTTC. Protein sequence: CASSQGRGGYNEQFF.

This chain connects TRBV28 to TRBJ1-1, with 8 bases aligning to TRBD1. CDR1 is MDHEN, CDR2 SYDVKM, per germline. With V trimmed by 5 bases and J by 1 base, 9 bases remained unmatched. CDR3 size: 16 residues. CDR3 loop: CASSPWTGKENTEAFF. The CDR3, as DNA: TGTGCCAGCAGTCCATGGACAGGGAAGGAGAACACTGAAGCTTTCTTT. Complete variable domain (other parts from reference TRBV28 and TRBJ1-1): DVKVTQSSRYLVKRTGEKVFLECVQDMDHENMFWYRQDPGLGLRLIYFSYDVKMKEKGDIPEGYSVSREKKERFSLILESASTNQTSMYLCASSPWTGKENTEAFFGQGTRLTVV.

V usage is TRBV7-6 and J usage is TRBJ2-7; D is possibly TRBD1 (5 bases). There are 15 residues in the CDR3. From germline, CDR1 is SGHVS and CDR2 FNYEAQ. With 5 bases removed from V and 3 bases from J, the gap between germline ends came to 17 bases. Here the CDR3 DNA reads TGTGCCAGCAGCCTGACTGACAGAGACGGCTACGAGCAGTACTTC. This sequence encodes CASSLTDRDGYEQYF.

The chain joins TRBV2 to TRBJ1-5, with 8 bases that match TRBD1. This CDR3 spans 14 amino acids. J gave up 3 bases and V 8 bases, and 6 bases lay outside the gene matches. Germline lookup yields CDR1 SNHLY and CDR2 FYNNEI. CDR3 bases: TGTGCCAGCGCGGGACAGGCCTTCAATCAGCCCCAGCATTTT. Translated: CASAGQAFNQPQHF.